This T cell receptor beta chain stems from a study of response to subunit inactivated influenza vaccine. The study, taken as a whole, reports: After each seasonal influenza vaccination, few new T cells are recruited, the authors suggested.

One entry per CDR3 protein, called by TCRdb with MiXCR from the RT-PCR reads. The sample lists 600,000 to 850,000 distinct CDR3 sequences; about 15% were seen once. Per germline, CDR1 SGDLS and CDR2 YYNGEE. This CDR3 spans 14 amino acids. V lost 3 bases, J lost 6 bases, and 12 bases lay in between. As regards this clonotype: Its antigen is not identified.

The TCR originated in a man aged 45-60 years who received an inactivated influenza vaccine. This sample comprised PBMCs from blood, obtained around 14 days before vaccination. V gene TRBV9 combines with J gene TRBJ2-2; D tentatively reads TRBD1 or TRBD2 (5 bases each). CDR3 sequence reads: CASSENRGAGELFF. The CDR3 bases are TGTGCCAGCAGCGAAAACAGAGGGGCCGGGGAGCTGTTTTTT.